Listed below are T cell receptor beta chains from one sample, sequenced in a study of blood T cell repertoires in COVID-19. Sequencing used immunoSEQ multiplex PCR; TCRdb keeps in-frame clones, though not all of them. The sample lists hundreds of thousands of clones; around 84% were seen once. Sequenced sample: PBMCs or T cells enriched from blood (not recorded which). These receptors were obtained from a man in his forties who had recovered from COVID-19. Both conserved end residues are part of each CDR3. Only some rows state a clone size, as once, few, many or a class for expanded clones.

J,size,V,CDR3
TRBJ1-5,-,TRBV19,CASSIDWTGLNQPQHF
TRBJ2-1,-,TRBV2,CASSGLAVSSYNEQFF
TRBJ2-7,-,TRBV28,CASSLDRGQVDEQYF
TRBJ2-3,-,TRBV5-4,CASSLVAGDSQYF
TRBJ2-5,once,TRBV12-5,CASAFAASGGEETQYF
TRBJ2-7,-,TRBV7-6,CASSSGVGFYYEQYF
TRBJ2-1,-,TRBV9,CASSPRDSASYNEQFF
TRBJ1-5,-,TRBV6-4,CASSAVSCNQPQHF
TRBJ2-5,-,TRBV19,CASRDRGDQETQYF
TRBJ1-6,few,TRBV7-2,CASSLGRGYSPLHF
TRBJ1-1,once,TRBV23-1,CASFPPRGTENTEAFF
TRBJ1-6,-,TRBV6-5,CASSYSLGQDNSPLHF
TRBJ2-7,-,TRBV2,CASEERAVSSYEQYF
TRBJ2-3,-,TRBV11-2,CASSFRGTSTDTQYF
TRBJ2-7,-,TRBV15,CATSAQGKDEQYF
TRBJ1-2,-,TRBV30,CAWSLSYGYTF
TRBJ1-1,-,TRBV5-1,CASSPEVGVSTEAFF
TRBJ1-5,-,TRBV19,CASSIDHGQPQHF
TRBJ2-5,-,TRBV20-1,CSASGRRRWYQETQYF
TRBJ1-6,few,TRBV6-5,CAIAYINSPLHF
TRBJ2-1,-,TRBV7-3,CASSLSGRGNEQFF